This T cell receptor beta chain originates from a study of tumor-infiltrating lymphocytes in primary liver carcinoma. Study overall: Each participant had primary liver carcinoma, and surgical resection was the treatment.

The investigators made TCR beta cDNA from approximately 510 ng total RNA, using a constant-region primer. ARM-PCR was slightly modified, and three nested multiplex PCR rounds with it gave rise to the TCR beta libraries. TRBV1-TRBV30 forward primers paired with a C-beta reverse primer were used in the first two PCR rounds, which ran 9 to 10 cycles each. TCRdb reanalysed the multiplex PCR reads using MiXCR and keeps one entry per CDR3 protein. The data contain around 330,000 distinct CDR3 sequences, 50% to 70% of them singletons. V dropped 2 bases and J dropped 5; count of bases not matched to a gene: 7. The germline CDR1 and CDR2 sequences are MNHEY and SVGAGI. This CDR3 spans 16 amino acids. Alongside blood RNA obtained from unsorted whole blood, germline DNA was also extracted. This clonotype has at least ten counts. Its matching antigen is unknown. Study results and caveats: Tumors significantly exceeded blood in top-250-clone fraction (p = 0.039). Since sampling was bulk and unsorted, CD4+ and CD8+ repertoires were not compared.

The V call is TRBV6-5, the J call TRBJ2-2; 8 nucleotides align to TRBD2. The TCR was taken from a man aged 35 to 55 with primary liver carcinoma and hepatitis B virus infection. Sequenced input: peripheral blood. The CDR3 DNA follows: TGTGCCAGCAGTTACGCAGCGGGAGAGAAGACCGGGGAGCTGTTTTTT. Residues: CASSYAAGEKTGELFF.